This TCR beta chain stems from a study of blood T cells in healthy people across ages. In its sample, this clonotype was seen a few times. Its antigen remains unknown. It was with a sample-barcoded 5' primer and a J-beta primer mix that a second PCR of roughly 7 to 12 cycles was run. TCRdb ran MiXCR on the 5' RACE reads and lists one entry per CDR3 protein. The table includes 700,000 or so distinct CDR3 sequences, over 20% detected once. Study-level results: It was found that TCR beta diversity correlated strongly with the percentage of naive T cells.

The CDR3 extends over 15 amino acids. V lost 2 bases and J lost 4, with 13 bases in between. CDR1 KGHSH and CDR2 LQKENI come from the germline V gene. The sequenced material came from blood. The source of this sequence is a man aged 65 to 85 in good health. V gene TRBV18 combines with J gene TRBJ2-3; D might be TRBD1 (7 bases). Written as DNA, the CDR3 is TGTGCCAGCTCACCAAACCAGGGGGGCTCAGATACGCAGTATTTT. Translation: CASSPNQGGSDTQYF.